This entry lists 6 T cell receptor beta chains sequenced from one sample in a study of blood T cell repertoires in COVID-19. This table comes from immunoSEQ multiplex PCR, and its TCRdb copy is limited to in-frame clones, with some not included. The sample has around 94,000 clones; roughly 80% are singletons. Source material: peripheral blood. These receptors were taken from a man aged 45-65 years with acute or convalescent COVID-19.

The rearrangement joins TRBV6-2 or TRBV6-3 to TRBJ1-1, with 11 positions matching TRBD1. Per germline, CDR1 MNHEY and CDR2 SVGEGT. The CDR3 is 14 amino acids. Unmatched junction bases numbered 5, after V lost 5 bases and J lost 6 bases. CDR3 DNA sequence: TGTGCCAGCAGTAAGGACAGGGGGCGCGCTGAAGCTTTCTTT. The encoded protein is CASSKDRGRAEAFF.

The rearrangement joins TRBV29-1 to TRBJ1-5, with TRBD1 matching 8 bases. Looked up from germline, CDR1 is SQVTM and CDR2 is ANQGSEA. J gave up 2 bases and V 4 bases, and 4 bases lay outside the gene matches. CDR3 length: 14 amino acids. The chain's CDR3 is CSVVLTGGNQPQHF. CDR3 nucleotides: TGCAGCGTTGTCCTGACAGGGGGCAATCAGCCCCAGCATTTT.

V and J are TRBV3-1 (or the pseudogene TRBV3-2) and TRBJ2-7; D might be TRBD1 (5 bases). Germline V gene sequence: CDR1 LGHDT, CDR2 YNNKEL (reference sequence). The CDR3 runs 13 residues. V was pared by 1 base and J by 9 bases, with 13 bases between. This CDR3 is CASSQATQGAQYF. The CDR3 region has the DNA TGTGCCAGCAGCCAAGCAACTCAGGGCGCGCAGTACTTC.

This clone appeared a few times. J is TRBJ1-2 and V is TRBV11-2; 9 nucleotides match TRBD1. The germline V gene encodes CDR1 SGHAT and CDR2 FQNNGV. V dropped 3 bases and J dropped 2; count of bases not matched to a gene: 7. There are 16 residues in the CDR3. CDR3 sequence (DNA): TGTGCCAGCAGCTTCTTACCGGGACAGGGCAACTATGGCTACACCTTC. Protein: CASSFLPGQGNYGYTF.

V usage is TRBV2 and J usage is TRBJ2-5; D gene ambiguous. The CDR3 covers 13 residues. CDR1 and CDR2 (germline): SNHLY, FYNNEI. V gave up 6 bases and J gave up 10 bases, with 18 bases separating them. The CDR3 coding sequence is TGTGCCAGCAGCGCCGCAAGCGTCTCGAACCAGTACTTC. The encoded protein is CASSAASVSNQYF.

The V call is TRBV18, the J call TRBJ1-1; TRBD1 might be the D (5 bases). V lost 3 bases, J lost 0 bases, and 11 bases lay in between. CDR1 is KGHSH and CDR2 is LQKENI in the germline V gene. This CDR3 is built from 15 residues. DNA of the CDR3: TGTGCCAGCTCACCCCGGGGGGGAATGAACACTGAAGCTTTCTTT. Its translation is CASSPRGGMNTEAFF.